This T cell receptor beta chain was identified during a study of CD8 T cells in ankylosing spondylitis. Findings and caveats of the study: A TCR beta motif of roughly 8 highly homologous variants appeared characteristic of ankylosing spondylitis blood. CD8+ by phenotype, disease-linked clones were relatively rare in peripheral blood.

Comment on this clonotype: Its specificity is unknown.

TCRdb called the 5' RACE reads again in MiXCR, with one record for every CDR3 protein. The table shows over 600,000 distinct CDR3 sequences, with over 15% occurring only once. The V gene's germline CDR1 is SQVTM and CDR2 ANQGSEA. Trimming cost V 4 bases and J 6 bases, with 12 bases left between them. The CDR3 runs to 13 residues. This receptor was identified in a male donor with ankylosing spondylitis. V is TRBV29-1 and J is TRBJ1-4, with D maybe TRBD1 (5 bases). The sample consisted of blood, either unsorted or a sorted T cell fraction (not recorded which). The CDR3, as DNA: TGCAGCGTTGCCTTGGGGGGAGATGAAAAACTGTTTTTT. Its protein is CSVALGGDEKLFF.